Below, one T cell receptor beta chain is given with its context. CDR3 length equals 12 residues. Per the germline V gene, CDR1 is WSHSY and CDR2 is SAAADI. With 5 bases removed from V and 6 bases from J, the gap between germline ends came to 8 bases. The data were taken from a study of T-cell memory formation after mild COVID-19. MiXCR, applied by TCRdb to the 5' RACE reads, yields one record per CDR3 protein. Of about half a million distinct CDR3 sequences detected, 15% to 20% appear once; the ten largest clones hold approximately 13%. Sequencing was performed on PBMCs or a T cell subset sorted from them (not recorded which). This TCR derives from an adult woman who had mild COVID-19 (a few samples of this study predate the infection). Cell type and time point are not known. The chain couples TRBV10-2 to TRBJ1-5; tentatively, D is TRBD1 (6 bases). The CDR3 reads CASSRGAQPQHF. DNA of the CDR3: TGCGCCAGCAGTCGGGGGGCTCAGCCCCAGCATTTT.